A single sample is the source of the 17 T cell receptor beta chains below, sequenced in a study of T cell repertoires in cytomegalovirus infection. TCRdb fed the reads into MiXCR, producing one record per CDR3 protein. The table lists 490,000 or so distinct CDR3 sequences, approximately 10% of them singletons. Sequenced sample: PBMCs. These receptors came from a human donor in good health (CMV status not recorded). Some clones in this sample may be carry-over from other donors' samples.

The J gene is TRBJ2-7, the V gene TRBV3-1, with 8 bases that match TRBD2. Germline assignment: CDR1 LGHDT and CDR2 YNNKEL (reference sequence). The trim removed 2 bases at V and 7 bases at J, leaving 10 bases unmatched. CDR3 length equals 15 residues. CDR3 in amino acids: CASSQRKRELLEQYF. In DNA form, the CDR3 reads TGTGCCAGCAGCCAAAGAAAGCGGGAGCTTCTGGAGCAGTACTTC.

With respect to this clonotype: One junction end disagrees with the germline gene, perhaps due to a read error. The genes are TRBV5-1 and TRBJ2-1; no reliable D call. Per the germline V gene, CDR1 is SGHRS and CDR2 is YFSETQ. The CDR3 is made up of 13 amino acids. CDR3 nucleotide sequence: TGCGCCAGCAGCTTTAGTTCCTACAATGAGCAGTCCTTC. Translated, it gives CASSFSSYNEQSF.

Notes on this clonotype: This may arise from a read error, as a much more abundant clone is one base away. This rearrangement joins TRBV7-6 to TRBJ2-1; 11 bases agree with TRBD2. Trimming took 5 bases from V and 4 from J; bases not matched to a gene: 16. Germline V gene sequence: CDR1 SGHVS, CDR2 FNYEAQ. The CDR3 has 19 amino acids. The CDR3 bases are TGTGCCAGCAGCCCGCGCACGACGGCTAGCGGGAGGCGGTACAATGAGCAGTTCTTC. Protein: CASSPRTTASGRRYNEQFF.

This clonotype has a count of ten or more. The chain carries TRBV25-1 and TRBJ2-7; either TRBD1 or TRBD2 may supply D (5 bases each). There are 12 residues in the CDR3. Between the trimmed V and J ends, which lost 3 bases and 5 bases, there was a span of 8 bases. CDR1 is MGHDK, CDR2 SYGVNS, per germline. Here the CDR3 reads CASSEGTDEQYF. DNA of the CDR3: TGTGCCAGCAGTGAGGGGACGGACGAGCAGTACTTC.

The rearrangement uses TRBV3-1 and TRBJ1-1; D possibly corresponds to TRBD1 (5 bases). CDR1 is LGHDT, CDR2 YNNKEL, per germline (reference sequence). The CDR3 has 14 residues. The V and J ends lost 4 bases and 4 bases respectively, with 13 bases between them. CDR3 loop: CASSPRGGSTEAFF. For the CDR3, the DNA is TGTGCCAGCAGCCCCCGGGGGGGAAGCACTGAAGCTTTCTTT. The whole variable domain, remainder taken from reference TRBV3-1 and TRBJ1-1, is DTAVSQTPKYLVTQMGNDKSIKCEQNLGHDTMYWYKQDSKKFLKIMFSYNNKELIINETVPNRFSPKSPDKAHLNLHINSLELGDSAVYFCASSPRGGSTEAFFGQGTRLTVV.

This clonotype has ten or more counts. The chain is built from TRBV19 and TRBJ2-3, with 10 bases aligning to TRBD2. Germline V gene data show CDR1 as LNHDA and CDR2 as SQIVND (reference sequence). This CDR3 has 14 amino acids. The trim removed 7 bases at V and 8 bases at J, leaving 9 bases unmatched. CDR3 in DNA: TGTGCCAGTAAGACTAGCGGGTCTCAGACTACGCAGTATTTT. It translates to CASKTSGSQTTQYF.

This clonotype was seen at least ten times. The chain links TRBV6-1 to TRBJ1-2, with TRBD1 matching 7 bases. The germline V gene encodes CDR1 MNHNS and CDR2 SASEGT. With 2 bases clipped from V and 4 bases from J, the junction kept 4 bases outside the gene matches. CDR3 length: 14 residues. This CDR3 reads CASSEIQGSYGYTF. CDR3 DNA sequence: TGTGCCAGCAGTGAAATACAGGGGAGCTATGGCTACACCTTC.

This clonotype was counted many times. The rearrangement joins TRBV7-2 to TRBJ2-7; TRBD2 aligns across 8 bases. This CDR3 has 14 amino acids. V was clipped by 8 bases and J by 2 bases; unmatched bases: 8. The germline CDR1 and CDR2 sequences are SGHTA and FQGNSA. CDR3 residues: CASGRTLAAYEQYF. DNA of the CDR3: TGTGCCAGCGGTCGGACACTAGCGGCCTACGAGCAGTACTTC. Variable domain in full (rest from reference TRBV7-2 and TRBJ2-7): GAGVSQSPSNKVTEKGKDVELRCDPISGHTALYWYRQSLGQGLEFLIYFQGNSAPDKSGLPSDRFSAERTGGSVSTLTIQRTQQEDSAVYLCASGRTLAAYEQYFGPGTRLTVT.

This clonotype was detected ten times or more. CDR3 sequence: CASSLKFAGREGKHYNEQFF. The CDR3 nucleotides are TGTGCCAGCAGCTTAAAGTTCGCAGGGCGGGAGGGGAAGCACTACAATGAGCAGTTCTTC. The chain uses TRBV7-9 and TRBJ2-1; TRBD2 agrees at 9 bases. Germline V gene lookup returns CDR1 SEHNR and CDR2 FQNEAQ (reference sequence). This CDR3 is 20 amino acids long. V was clipped by 2 bases and J by 3 bases; unmatched bases: 17.

This clonotype appeared many times. V gene TRBV20-1 combines with J gene TRBJ2-1; the match to TRBD2 covers 7 bases. Germline CDR1 and CDR2: DFQATT and SNEGSKA (reference sequence). This CDR3 region has 14 residues. V dropped 3 bases and J dropped 0; count of bases not matched to a gene: 2. The CDR3 coding sequence is TGCAGTGCTAGTCGCGGGAGCTCCTACAATGAGCAGTTCTTC. Protein: CSASRGSSYNEQFF.

CDR3 coding DNA: TGTGCCAGCAGTCCAGGACTAGCGGGACCAAGAGATACGCAGTATTTT. Translating gives CASSPGLAGPRDTQYF. This chain connects TRBV28 to TRBJ2-3; 12 bases fit TRBD2. V was pared by 5 bases and J by 5 bases, with 8 bases of the junction left unmatched. The germline gives CDR1 MDHEN, CDR2 SYDVKM. The CDR3 has 16 residues.

J is TRBJ2-2 and V is TRBV29-1, with D perhaps assigned TRBD1 or TRBD2 (5 bases each). Per the germline V gene, CDR1 is SQVTM and CDR2 is ANQGSEA. V was cut by 8 bases and J by 5 bases, with 15 bases left in between. The CDR3 contains 13 residues. The CDR3 DNA sequence: TGCAGCTCCGGGACGCCCGGGACCGGGGAGCTGTTTTTT. This encodes CSSGTPGTGELFF.

This clonotype was detected ten times or more. Written as DNA, the CDR3 is TGCAGTGCTAGAGGCCCGGGACTAGCGGGAGAAGGCCACAATGAGCAGTTCTTC. It yields the protein CSARGPGLAGEGHNEQFF. This sequence joins TRBV20-1 and TRBJ2-1; TRBD2 aligns across 14 bases. V was clipped by 1 base and J by 5 bases; unmatched bases: 10. CDR1 and CDR2 (germline): DFQATT, SNEGSKA (reference sequence). This CDR3 is 18 amino acids long.

This chain uses TRBV14 with TRBJ2-7; tentative D call: TRBD2 (6 bases). The CDR3 has 15 amino acids. Trimming removed 0 bases at V and 7 bases at J, with 16 bases between. CDR1 and CDR2 from the germline V gene are SGHDN and FVKESK. DNA for the CDR3: TGTGCCAGCAGCCAAGATATGCCACCGCGGGGAGAGCAGTACTTC. Protein sequence: CASSQDMPPRGEQYF.

The table lists this clonotype with many counts. This chain joins TRBV7-9 and TRBJ2-7, with 9 bases matching TRBD2. CDR1 and CDR2 from the germline V gene are SEHNR and FQNEAQ (reference sequence). V trimming: 5 bases; J trimming: 3 bases; junction bases outside the gene matches: 5. There are 14 residues in the CDR3. CDR3 sequence: CASSSGTSIYEQYF. CDR3 nucleotides: TGTGCCAGCAGCAGCGGGACTAGCATCTACGAGCAGTACTTC.

This clonotype was seen a few times. The rearrangement uses TRBV12-3 or TRBV12-4 and TRBJ1-2; D unclear. The CDR3 spans 10 residues. V gave up 2 bases and J gave up 8 bases, with 3 bases separating them. The CDR3 nucleotides are TGTGCCAGCAGTTTACGGGGCTACACCTTC. Encoded protein: CASSLRGYTF.

This clonotype was seen repeatedly, ten times or more. This sequence joins TRBV5-5 and TRBJ2-5, with 8 bases fitting TRBD2. Germline CDR1 and CDR2: SGHKS and YYEKEE (reference sequence). The CDR3 spans 15 residues. V lost 3 bases and J lost 3; bases outside the gene matches: 7. The CDR3 nucleotides are TGTGCCAGCAGCTCCCAAGCGGGAGTAAAAGAGACCCAGTACTTC. Its protein product is CASSSQAGVKETQYF.